The clone carrying this T cell receptor beta chain has just a few counts. Its antigen is currently unknown. Expressed TCRB transcripts were sequenced because the entire RNA isolate underwent reverse transcription. The assay was immunoSEQ multiplex PCR, and TCRdb's table has in-frame clones only and misses some. This table holds over 200,000 clones, 9.5% to 13% found once. CDR1 MGHDK and CDR2 SYGVNS come from the germline V gene. The CDR3 runs to 13 residues. Deletions cut 4 bases from V and 10 bases from J, with 11 bases between. This entry comes from a study of beta chain features in type 1 diabetes. Study-level findings and limits: Moderate yet significant TCRB CDR3 shortening was seen in Type 1 diabetes patients in all four CD4+ subsets.

V and J are TRBV25-1 and TRBJ1-6; the D gene is possibly TRBD1 (5 bases). This sequence originates from a man under 40 with type 1 diabetes. The sample was naive CD4+ T cells from blood. CDR3 DNA: TGTGCCAGCAGTGTCCAGGGTGGATCACCCCTCCACTTT. It translates to CASSVQGGSPLHF.